A single sample gave rise to the 12 T cell receptor beta chains below, sequenced in a study of blood T cell repertoires in COVID-19. Sequencing was performed with immunoSEQ multiplex PCR; in TCRdb, only in-frame clones are kept and a portion is missing. The sample includes more than 300,000 clones, roughly 86% seen only once; the top ten take 10%. The sample consisted of peripheral blood. Source of these receptors: a woman between 25 and 40 years old with COVID-19, enrolled during active disease.

The genes are TRBV28 and TRBJ2-1, with 7 bases fitting TRBD2. Germline V CDR1 and CDR2: MDHEN, SYDVKM. With 2 bases clipped from V and 6 bases from J, the junction kept 7 bases outside the gene matches. The CDR3 runs 15 residues. The CDR3 DNA reads TGTGCCAGCAGTTTAAGGCAGGGCGGGAGCAATGAGCAGTTCTTC. Translating it yields CASSLRQGGSNEQFF.

The chain has TRBV9 and TRBJ2-7; TRBD2 agrees at 8 bases. V trimming: 3 bases; J trimming: 5 bases; junction bases outside the gene matches: 7. CDR3 size: 14 residues. Germline CDR1 SGDLS, CDR2 YYNGEE. CDR3 nucleotide sequence: TGTGCCAGCAGCGAGGGCGGGAGGATCCACGAGCAGTACTTC. It specifies CASSEGGRIHEQYF.

The chain uses TRBV19 and TRBJ1-1; TRBD1 matches at 9 bases. CDR1 and CDR2 from the germline V gene are LNHDA and SQIVND (reference sequence). Trimming removed 5 bases from V and 1 base from J; junction bases left unmatched: 5. The CDR3 contains 15 residues. CDR3 loop: CASSSRGQGNTEAFF. The CDR3 nucleotides are TGTGCCAGTAGTTCCAGGGGACAGGGGAACACTGAAGCTTTCTTT.

In its sample, this clone was seen once. The sample carries other DNA sequences with the same CDR3. This rearrangement joins TRBV27 to TRBJ2-5; D not resolved. The CDR3 has 11 residues. Germline V gene sequence: CDR1 MNHEY, CDR2 SMNVEV (reference sequence). Trimming left V 3 bases short and J 5 bases short, with 4 bases between. The CDR3 is CASSFRETQYF. CDR3 in DNA: TGTGCCAGCAGTTTTCGGGAGACCCAGTACTTC.

This chain uses TRBV7-8 with TRBJ1-4; no definite D call. The CDR3 consists of 13 residues. V lost 8 bases and J lost 2, with 9 bases in between. Germline V CDR1 and CDR2: SGHVS, FQNEAQ. The CDR3 region has the DNA TGTGCCAGCTCGAGCAGGACTAATGAAAAACTGTTTTTT. This gives the protein CASSSRTNEKLFF.

V and J are TRBV7-3 and TRBJ2-7; perhaps TRBD1 as D (5 bases). The CDR3 runs to 12 residues. The germline V gene has CDR1 SGHTA and CDR2 FQGTGA. V lost 5 bases and J 3 bases, leaving 8 bases between the germline ends. The CDR3 region has the DNA TGTGCCAGCAGCGTCCAGGGCTACGAGCAGTACTTC. Its protein is CASSVQGYEQYF.

In the case of this clone: Other DNA sequences in this specimen translate into the identical CDR3. V usage is TRBV9 and J usage is TRBJ2-7; D unclear. The length of the CDR3 is 12 residues. Germline CDR1 SGDLS, CDR2 YYNGEE. Trimming stripped 4 bases from V and 3 bases from J, with 8 bases between. The chain's CDR3 is CASSPSGYEQYF. The CDR3 nucleotides are TGTGCCAGCAGCCCCTCGGGCTACGAGCAGTACTTC.

This clone was recorded only once. V gene TRBV10-2 combines with J gene TRBJ1-1; 8 nucleotides align to TRBD1. This CDR3 contains 14 residues. Germline V gives CDR1 WSHSY, CDR2 SAAADI. The V segment lost 6 bases and the J segment 8 bases; nucleotides outside the gene matches: 11. The CDR3 DNA is TGCGCCAGCAGGGCCAGGGGGCAGAGTTCGGAAGCTTTCTTT. Its translation is CASRARGQSSEAFF.

This chain links TRBV6-2 or TRBV6-3 with TRBJ1-5; 7 bases line up with TRBD1. The V gene's germline CDR1 is MNHEY and CDR2 SVGEGT. This CDR3 spans 16 amino acids. The V gene end was trimmed by 6 bases and the J gene end by 4 bases; junction bases not matched to a gene: 12. The DNA of the CDR3 is TGTGCCAGCAGCCTCCGGGACAGCCTACCAAATCAGCCCCAGCATTTT. Its translation: CASSLRDSLPNQPQHF.

The V call is TRBV19, the J call TRBJ2-6; TRBD1 is a possible D gene (5 bases). CDR1 is LNHDA, CDR2 SQIVND, per germline (reference sequence). V was clipped by 5 bases and J by 3 bases, with 14 bases between them. The CDR3 has 16 residues. The CDR3 region is CASSVQGSGGANVLTF. CDR3 in DNA: TGTGCCAGTAGTGTGCAGGGTTCTGGTGGGGCCAACGTCCTGACTTTC.

This chain links TRBV25-1 with TRBJ2-6; D remains unclear. The germline V gene encodes CDR1 MGHDK and CDR2 SYGVNS. With 1 base removed from V and 0 bases from J, the gap between germline ends came to 10 bases. This CDR3 spans 17 amino acids. CDR3 region: CASSELDGASGANVLTF. The CDR3 DNA reads TGTGCCAGCAGTGAATTAGATGGTGCCTCTGGGGCCAACGTCCTGACTTTC.

The V and J genes are TRBV9 and TRBJ2-7; TRBD2 matches at 12 bases. The CDR3 runs 15 residues. J lost 6 bases, V lost 0 bases, and 4 bases had no gene match. Germline CDR1 SGDLS, CDR2 YYNGEE. The CDR3 here is CASSVGLAGEGEQYF. The CDR3 nucleotides read TGTGCCAGCAGCGTAGGACTAGCGGGAGAGGGCGAGCAGTACTTC.